Listed below are T cell receptor beta chains from one sample, sequenced in a study of beta chain features in type 1 diabetes. Only in-frame clones appear in the TCRdb table, and some are missing; sequencing was by immunoSEQ multiplex PCR. The sample consists of 350,000 or so clones, about 18% of them appearing once. The sequencing input was naive CD4+ T cells from blood. These receptor sequences come from a woman between 18 and 30 years old in good health. The CDR3 runs from the conserved cysteine through the conserved F or W. Each record gives: CDR3 length, clone size, D gene, V gene, J gene, CDR3 DNA, CDR3 protein. The D gene is left open where the match is weak. Size is omitted from some rows. Given values are once, few, many or a class for expanded clones.

14	.	TRBD1	TRBV29-1	TRBJ1-1	TGCAGCGTTGAAGATCACAGGGGTACCACTGAAGCTTTCTTT	CSVEDHRGTTEAFF
11	few	.	TRBV20-1	TRBJ2-1	TGCAGTGCCCTCCGCGGCAATGAGCAGTTCTTC	CSALRGNEQFF
17	.	.	TRBV4-2	TRBJ2-7	TGTGCCAGCAGCCAAGATCTCACGAACCTGGGACTCTACGAGCAGTACTTC	CASSQDLTNLGLYEQYF
16	.	TRBD2	TRBV5-4	TRBJ2-3	TGTGCCAGCAGCTTGGCGCCTAGCGGGAGGGCAGATACGCAGTATTTT	CASSLAPSGRADTQYF
17	.	.	TRBV4-1	TRBJ2-3	TGCGCCAGCAGCCAAGGGCTCGGAGCCGCACTGGTAGATACGCAGTATTTT	CASSQGLGAALVDTQYF
15	.	.	TRBV11-2	TRBJ2-3	TGTGCCAGCAGCTTACAGCCGGGAGTAGCAGATACGCAGTATTTT	CASSLQPGVADTQYF
14	few	TRBD1	TRBV30	TRBJ1-4	TGTGCCTGTCATCCGGGACAGGGCAGGGAAAAACTGTTTTTT	CACHPGQGREKLFF
12	few	.	TRBV30	TRBJ1-3	TGTGCCCGCAGGGATTCTGGAAACACCATATATTTT	CARRDSGNTIYF
15	.	TRBD1	TRBV18	TRBJ2-3	TGTGCCAGCTCACCCGCGACAGGGATCACAGATACGCAGTATTTT	CASSPATGITDTQYF
14	few	.	TRBV2	TRBJ2-7	TGTGCCAGCAGGCGGATAGTTAGTTCCTACGAGCAGTACTTC	CASRRIVSSYEQYF
15	few	TRBD1	TRBV5-4	TRBJ2-7	TGTGCCAGCAGCTTGGGGACAGGGATTCAGTACGAGCAGTACTTC	CASSLGTGIQYEQYF
13	few	.	TRBV6-5	TRBJ1-2	TGTGCCAGCGGGAATAGGGGTCCCTATGGCTACACCTTC	CASGNRGPYGYTF
12	.	.	TRBV2	TRBJ2-7	TGTGCCAGCAGTGAAAGCCAGGCCAAGCAGTACTTC	CASSESQAKQYF
16	.	TRBD2	TRBV9	TRBJ2-3	TGTGCCAGCGGTCTAGCGGGGGCTACCAGCACAGATACGCAGTATTTT	CASGLAGATSTDTQYF
18	.	TRBD2	TRBV5-1	TRBJ2-3	TGCGCCAGCAGCTACGAGCGGGGGGCCCGCCCTAGCACAGATACGCAGTATTTT	CASSYERGARPSTDTQYF
18	.	TRBD1	TRBV27	TRBJ1-2	TGTGCCAGCAGTTCCCTTGAGGTTCCGGGACAGGGGGCTGGTGGCTACACCTTC	CASSSLEVPGQGAGGYTF
14	.	TRBD1	TRBV9	TRBJ1-2	TGTGCCAGCAGCGTAGGGGACAGATACTATGGCTACACCTTC	CASSVGDRYYGYTF
15	.	TRBD1	TRBV19	TRBJ1-1	TGTGCCAGTAGTAGACGGACAGGGGCGAACACTGAAGCTTTCTTT	CASSRRTGANTEAFF
15	.	.	TRBV5-1	TRBJ2-3	TGCGCCAGCAGTCGCGGCGACCGCCGCACAGATACGCAGTATTTT	CASSRGDRRTDTQYF
15	.	TRBD2	TRBV30	TRBJ2-5	TGTGCCTGGCTTACCGGGACTAGCGGTTTCGGGACCCAGTACTTC	CAWLTGTSGFGTQYF
17	.	TRBD2	TRBV5-4	TRBJ2-2	TGTGCCAGCAGCTCGCCGACTAGCGGGGGGGTCGCCGGGGAGCTGTTTTTT	CASSSPTSGGVAGELFF
17	few	TRBD2	TRBV4-2	TRBJ2-5	TGTGCCAGCAGCCAAGATCCGTCAGCGGGGAGGGAAGAGACCCAGTACTTC	CASSQDPSAGREETQYF